This section outlines one T cell receptor (beta chain) sequence together with its context. The sample belongs to a study of HIV-infected patients and healthy controls. TCRdb called the 5' RACE reads again in MiXCR, with one record for every CDR3 protein. The sample has around 20,000 distinct CDR3 sequences; roughly 20% are singletons. The CDR3 spans 16 residues. Germline trimming cut 6 bases from V and 0 bases from J; bases unmatched to any gene: 8. CDR1 is LNHDA, CDR2 SQIVND, per germline (reference sequence). The sequence was obtained from a human donor in good health. The sample taken for sequencing was CD8+ T cells from blood. The chain links TRBV19 to TRBJ2-3; 8 bases align to TRBD1. CDR3 sequence reads: CASRNRDRTSTDTQYF. The CDR3 DNA reads TGTGCCAGTAGGAACCGGGACAGGACCAGCACAGATACGCAGTATTTT.